A selection of T cell receptor beta chains follows, all from one sample in a study of blood T cell repertoires in COVID-19. The repertoire was sequenced with immunoSEQ multiplex PCR; TCRdb's copy has only in-frame clones and lacks some. The sample contains 320,000 or so clones, 75% to 90% of which appear only once. Sample: PBMCs or T cells enriched from blood (not recorded which). Source of these receptors: a woman in her twenties or thirties who had been exposed to COVID-19. Both conserved end residues are trimmed from each CDR3.

TRBV29-1	TRBJ2-7	SVGGTGEQY
TRBV12-3/TRBV12-4	TRBJ1-2	ASVGATNYGYT
TRBV5-5	TRBJ1-1	ASSATGGSTEAF
TRBV3-1/TRBV3-2	TRBJ2-3	ASSQRGLVADTQY
TRBV28	TRBJ2-1	ASSPTGTGSYNEQF
TRBV5-1	TRBJ2-1	ASSKGLSSYNEQF
TRBV7-6	TRBJ2-3	ASSSTDTQY
TRBV6-1	TRBJ2-1	ASSDFKYEQF
TRBV6-5	TRBJ2-1	ATLIRGGEQF
TRBV4-2	TRBJ1-3	ASSQEEASSGNTIY
TRBV5-1	TRBJ1-2	ASSLTQGGYGYT
TRBV13	TRBJ1-6	ASSLGGSAYNSPLH
TRBV28	TRBJ1-2	ASSLGVITYGYT
TRBV18	TRBJ1-4	ASSLSLRDRGKLF
TRBV7-3	TRBJ2-2	ASSSSPGTLNTGELF
TRBV6-2/TRBV6-3	TRBJ2-3	ASSYSSLRGQDTQY
TRBV6-5	TRBJ1-5	ASRPGRIQPQH
TRBV12-3/TRBV12-4	TRBJ1-2	ASSLTLGQGYT
TRBV19	TRBJ1-2	ASSETGGENGYT
TRBV19	TRBJ1-1	ASKGWRHMNTEAF
TRBV3-1/TRBV3-2	TRBJ2-3	ASSLNPLAGSTDTQY
TRBV5-4	TRBJ1-1	ASSGRDRDKAF
TRBV7-2	TRBJ1-2	ASRYPGTGGSGYT
TRBV7-9	TRBJ1-3	ASSRNRVSGNTIY
TRBV15	TRBJ2-7	ATSRVGANYEQY
TRBV7-2	TRBJ1-2	ASSLFELSNYGYT
TRBV6-5	TRBJ1-6	ASTRDRANSPLH
TRBV15	TRBJ1-2	ATSRHNRDGYT
TRBV5-1	TRBJ2-1	ASSLGGTGLNEQF
TRBV9	TRBJ2-1	ASSPRLAGQNELQF
TRBV4-3	TRBJ2-7	ASSQLPGYEQY
TRBV2	TRBJ1-5	ASSQGSYSNQPQH
TRBV2	TRBJ2-1	ASIGGRLAGAYEQF
TRBV28	TRBJ1-6	ASSSTGQGYNSPLH
TRBV5-1	TRBJ2-7	ASSLVAGSPYEQY